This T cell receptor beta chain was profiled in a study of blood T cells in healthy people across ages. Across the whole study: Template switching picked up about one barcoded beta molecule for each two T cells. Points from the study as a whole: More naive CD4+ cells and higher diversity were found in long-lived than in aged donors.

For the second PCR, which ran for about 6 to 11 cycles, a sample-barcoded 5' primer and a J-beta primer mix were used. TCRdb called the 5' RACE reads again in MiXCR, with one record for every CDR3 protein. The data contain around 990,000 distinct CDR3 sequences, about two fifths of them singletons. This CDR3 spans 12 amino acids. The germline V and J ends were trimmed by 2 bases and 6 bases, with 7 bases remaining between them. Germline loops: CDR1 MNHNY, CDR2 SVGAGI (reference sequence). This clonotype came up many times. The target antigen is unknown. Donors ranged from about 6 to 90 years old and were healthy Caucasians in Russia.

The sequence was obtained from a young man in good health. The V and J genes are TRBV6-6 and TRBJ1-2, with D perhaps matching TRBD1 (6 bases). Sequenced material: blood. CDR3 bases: TGTGCCAGCAGTTACAGGGGGGATGGCTACACCTTC. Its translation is CASSYRGDGYTF.